This T cell receptor beta chain was sequenced in a study of blood T cell repertoires in COVID-19. TCRdb's copy holds only in-frame clones and misses some; the assay was immunoSEQ multiplex PCR. The top ten clones hold 0.87% of a sample with roughly 290,000 clones, roughly 88% of them seen once. Trimming removed 6 bases from V and 4 bases from J; junction bases left unmatched: 6. There are 13 residues in the CDR3. Germline V gene sequence: CDR1 SQVTM, CDR2 ANQGSEA. The origin of this receptor is a human donor with COVID-19, enrolled during active disease. The donor label of this sample is uncertain. V is TRBV29-1 and J is TRBJ2-7; 10 bases align to TRBD2. The sequencing input was peripheral blood. As DNA, the CDR3 is TGCAGCGTAGCCCCTAGCGGGGGATACGAGCAGTACTTC. It is translated as CSVAPSGGYEQYF.